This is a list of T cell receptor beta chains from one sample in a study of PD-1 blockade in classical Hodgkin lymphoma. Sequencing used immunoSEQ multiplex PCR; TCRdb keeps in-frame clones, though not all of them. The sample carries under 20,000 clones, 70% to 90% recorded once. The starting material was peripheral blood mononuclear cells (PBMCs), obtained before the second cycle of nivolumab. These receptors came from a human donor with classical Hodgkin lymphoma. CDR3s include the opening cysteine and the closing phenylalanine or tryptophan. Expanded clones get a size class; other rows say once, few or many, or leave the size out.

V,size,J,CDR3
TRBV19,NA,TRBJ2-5,CASSVGQVLETQYF
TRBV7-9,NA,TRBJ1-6,CASSQGPQKGSLHF
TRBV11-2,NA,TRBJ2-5,CASSLWTDQETQYF
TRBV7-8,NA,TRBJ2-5,CASSLGRGDSGNLETQYF
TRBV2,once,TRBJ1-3,CASSERAGAGNTIYF
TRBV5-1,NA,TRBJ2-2,CASSLGPTGELFF
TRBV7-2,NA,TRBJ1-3,CASSQQGTYSGNTIYF
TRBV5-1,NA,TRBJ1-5,CASSLEGDVYQPQHF
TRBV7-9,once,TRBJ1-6,CASSPGGRNSPLHF
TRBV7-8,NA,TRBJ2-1,CASSLGLAGGQNEQFF
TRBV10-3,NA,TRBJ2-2,CALSGTANTGELFF
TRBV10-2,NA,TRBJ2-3,CASSEPPFWSGVTDTQYF
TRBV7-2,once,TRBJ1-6,CASSLAPVGDNSPLHF
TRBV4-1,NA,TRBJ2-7,CASSQVFERGAYEQYF
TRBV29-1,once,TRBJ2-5,CSADRIGETQYF
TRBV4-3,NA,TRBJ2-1,CASSQLTVAGGYNEQFF